This entry lists 4 T cell receptor beta chains sequenced from one sample in a study of T-cell reconstitution after alpha-beta-depleted transplantation in children. Preparing the TCRbeta library involved the use of unique molecular identifiers. Using its own MiXCR run on the PCR reads, TCRdb lists one record per CDR3 protein. The data contain approximately 240,000 distinct CDR3 sequences, around 9.7% of them singletons. The starting material was PBMCs from the stem cell graft donor, obtained from the stem cell graft. Receptor source: a human donor who donated a stem cell graft to a child with SCID.

In its sample, this clonotype was seen a few times. V is TRBV7-8 and J is TRBJ2-1; D is possibly TRBD1 or TRBD2 (5 bases each). The V and J ends lost 5 bases and 5 bases respectively, with 10 bases between them. CDR1 and CDR2 from the germline V gene are SGHVS and FQNEAQ. The CDR3 totals 13 residues. The CDR3 sequence: CASSRGRHNEQFF. CDR3 DNA sequence: TGTGCCAGCAGCCGGGGACGGCACAATGAGCAGTTCTTC.

The sample holds many counts of this clonotype. The chain recombines TRBV11-1 with TRBJ2-5; D is uncertain. V lost 5 bases and J 2 bases, leaving 15 bases between the germline ends. The germline CDR1 and CDR2 sequences are SGHAT and FQDESV (reference sequence). This CDR3 is built from 15 residues. CDR3 protein: CASSPQGLWQETQYF. The DNA for the CDR3 is TGTGCCAGCAGCCCTCAAGGGCTCTGGCAAGAGACCCAGTACTTC.

This clonotype occurred many times. The chain carries TRBV5-6 and TRBJ2-7; TRBD2 might be the D (6 bases). Trimming pared 0 bases from V and 3 bases from J, leaving 13 bases between. CDR1 and CDR2 from the germline V gene are SGHDT and YYEEEE. This CDR3 spans 15 amino acids. DNA of the CDR3: TGTGCCAGCAGCTTGGTAGATGGAGGGGTCTACGAGCAGTACTTC. Translation: CASSLVDGGVYEQYF.

This clonotype was seen at least ten times. The V and J genes are TRBV7-2 and TRBJ2-3; maybe TRBD1 (6 bases). The germline CDR1 and CDR2 sequences are SGHTA and FQGNSA. The ends were cut back, 3 bases at V and 4 bases at J, with 11 bases in the middle. The CDR3 totals 14 residues. The chain's CDR3 is CASSLMTGADTQYF. The CDR3 nucleotides read TGTGCCAGCAGCTTGATGACAGGTGCAGATACGCAGTATTTT.